One sample yielded the 27 T cell receptor beta chains listed below, sequenced in a study of T cell repertoires in cytomegalovirus infection. TCRdb fed the reads into MiXCR, producing one record per CDR3 protein. The sample holds about 470,000 distinct CDR3 sequences, approximately 42% seen once. These receptors' targets are unknown. Material: cultured PBMCs, obtained from culture after CMV antigen stimulation. These receptors all stem from a human donor in good health (CMV status not recorded). Some clones in this sample may be carry-over from other donors' samples.

This clonotype came up a few times. Here the CDR3 reads CATRDRVHNEQFF. The CDR3 coding sequence is TGTGCCACCCGGGACAGGGTCCACAATGAGCAGTTCTTC. The chain joins TRBV6-5 to TRBJ2-1, with 9 bases aligning to TRBD1. The ends lost 10 bases at V and 5 bases at J; junction bases unmatched: 6. Germline assignment: CDR1 MNHEY and CDR2 SVGAGI. This CDR3 is 13 amino acids long.

This clonotype was counted only a few times. The chain joins TRBV6-1 to TRBJ2-3; a possible D gene is TRBD2 (6 bases). Germline V gene lookup returns CDR1 MNHNS and CDR2 SASEGT. V gave up 7 bases and J gave up 0 bases, with 20 bases separating them. This CDR3 spans 17 amino acids. The CDR3 here is CASTYLVFRGSTDTQYF. The CDR3 DNA follows: TGTGCCAGCACCTACCTAGTGTTTCGGGGGAGCACAGATACGCAGTATTTT.

The chain joins TRBV4-2 to TRBJ2-3; D possibly corresponds to TRBD2 (6 bases). Germline values: CDR1 LGHNA, CDR2 YNFKEQ. The V and J ends lost 3 bases and 1 base respectively, with 11 bases between them. The CDR3 is made up of 15 amino acids. The CDR3 protein is CASSQGKRGTDTQYF. The CDR3 DNA reads TGTGCCAGCAGCCAGGGAAAGCGGGGCACAGATACGCAGTATTTT.

This clonotype has just a few counts. This chain uses TRBV15 with TRBJ2-2, with D uncertain. Germline V gene lookup returns CDR1 LNHNV and CDR2 YYDKDF (reference sequence). V lost 10 bases and J lost 5, with 5 bases in between. The length of the CDR3 is 10 residues. CDR3 protein: CANRTGELFF. The DNA of the CDR3 is TGTGCCAATAGGACCGGGGAGCTGTTTTTT.

The gene calls are TRBV20-1 and TRBJ2-7, with a possible D match to TRBD1 (5 bases). Trimming took off 1 base at V and 7 bases at J, with 8 bases between the two ends. The CDR3 is 11 amino acids. The germline V gene encodes CDR1 DFQATT and CDR2 SNEGSKA (reference sequence). The DNA for the CDR3 is TGCAGTGCTAGAGCAGGGCTAGAGCAGTACTTC. Protein product: CSARAGLEQYF.

V is TRBV5-4 and J is TRBJ2-7; no clear D. V lost 4 bases to trimming and J lost 4 bases, with 12 bases between them. Germline values: CDR1 SGHNT, CDR2 YYREEE (reference sequence). The length of the CDR3 is 13 residues. The CDR3 is CASSKANQYEQYF. The CDR3 nucleotides read TGTGCCAGCAGCAAGGCTAACCAGTACGAGCAGTACTTC.

DNA of the CDR3: TGTGCCAGCAGGACTGGGGGCTCCGAAAAACTGTTTTTT. This encodes CASRTGGSEKLFF. The chain has TRBV2 and TRBJ1-4, with a weak D call TRBD1 (6 bases). With 6 bases removed from V and 8 bases from J, the gap between germline ends came to 13 bases. Germline V CDR1 and CDR2: SNHLY, FYNNEI. The CDR3 covers 13 residues.

This clonotype was counted only a few times. The rearrangement uses TRBV24-1 and TRBJ2-3; D gene uncertain. Germline assignment: CDR1 KGHDR and CDR2 SFDVKD. CDR3 size: 12 residues. Trimming removed 0 bases from V and 7 bases from J, with 4 bases in between. The CDR3 DNA reads as TGTGCCACCAGTGATTTGGCCAATACGCAGTATTTT. It is translated as CATSDLANTQYF.

Only a few counts were recorded for this clonotype. CDR3 sequence reads: CASSLGGRGTRYGYTF. The CDR3 coding sequence is TGTGCCAGCAGTTTAGGAGGCAGGGGAACTCGCTATGGCTACACCTTC. The chain couples TRBV12-3 or TRBV12-4 to TRBJ1-2; weak D call: TRBD1 (6 bases). V was pared by 1 base and J by 4 bases, with 16 bases between. The CDR3 spans 16 residues.

J is TRBJ1-1 and V is TRBV27; no clear D gene. The germline V and J ends were trimmed by 1 base and 2 bases, with 14 bases remaining between them. The CDR3 contains 16 residues. Germline assignment: CDR1 MNHEY and CDR2 SMNVEV (reference sequence). In DNA form, the CDR3 reads TGTGCCAGCAGTTTATACGGACTACACTTAAACACTGAAGCTTTCTTT. Its translation is CASSLYGLHLNTEAFF.

The chain carries TRBV7-2 and TRBJ2-5; D gene ambiguous. From germline, CDR1 is SGHTA and CDR2 FQGNSA. The ends were cut back, 5 bases at V and 4 bases at J, with 8 bases in the middle. There are 12 residues in the CDR3. The chain's CDR3 is CASSPVLETQYF. The DNA for the CDR3 is TGTGCCAGCAGCCCAGTTTTAGAGACCCAGTACTTC.

The V and J genes are TRBV4-1 and TRBJ1-6; D remains unclear. The CDR3 has 15 amino acids. CDR1 is MGHRA and CDR2 is YSYEKL in the germline V gene. Trimming took 4 bases from V and 9 from J, leaving 16 bases between them. CDR3 nucleotide sequence: TGCGCCAGCAGCCTTCGGGCCGCTAAATCTTCACCCCTCCACTTT. Protein product: CASSLRAAKSSPLHF.

This clonotype was observed a handful of times. V is TRBV6-2 or TRBV6-3 and J is TRBJ2-3; 8 bases are a match to TRBD2. This CDR3 has 17 amino acids. The ends lost 4 bases at V and 6 bases at J; junction bases unmatched: 15. The V gene's germline CDR1 is MNHEY and CDR2 SVGEGT. CDR3 sequence reads: CASSFTTSASPGDTQYF. CDR3 nucleotides: TGTGCCAGCAGTTTTACGACTAGCGCGAGTCCCGGGGATACGCAGTATTTT.

A few counts support this clonotype. This chain connects TRBV7-2 to TRBJ1-3; no clear D. Deletions cut 5 bases from V and 0 bases from J, with 11 bases between. CDR1 SGHTA and CDR2 FQGNSA come from the germline V gene. The CDR3 runs 15 residues. The CDR3 protein is CASSKDGLSGNTIYF. CDR3 DNA: TGTGCCAGCAGCAAGGACGGACTCTCTGGAAACACCATATATTTT.

The V gene is TRBV3-1, the J gene TRBJ2-1; D might be TRBD1 (5 bases). This CDR3 contains 13 residues. V lost 0 bases to trimming and J lost 12 bases, with 12 bases between them. Per germline, CDR1 LGHDT and CDR2 YNNKEL (reference sequence). CDR3 region: CASSQDDHTGQFF. CDR3 in DNA: TGTGCCAGCAGCCAAGATGACCACACAGGGCAGTTCTTC.

This clonotype was detected once. The genes are TRBV12-5 and TRBJ1-1, with 7 bases matching TRBD1. V lost 0 bases, J lost 3 bases, and 7 bases stayed unmatched. Germline CDR1 LGHNT, CDR2 FRNRAP. The CDR3 is 16 residues long. DNA of the CDR3: TGTGCTAGTGGTTTGGTACTGGGGAGGGGGCACACTGAAGCTTTCTTT. Amino acid sequence: CASGLVLGRGHTEAFF.

The V call is TRBV6-5, the J call TRBJ2-5; 7 bases match TRBD2. V was pared by 5 bases and J by 5 bases, with 8 bases of the junction left unmatched. Germline V CDR1 and CDR2: MNHEY, SVGAGI. The CDR3 runs to 14 residues. DNA of the CDR3: TGTGCCAGCAGTCCCTCGGGGGGTCGGGAGACCCAGTACTTC. The encoded protein is CASSPSGGRETQYF.

This clonotype was picked up a small number of times. The chain combines TRBV7-2 with TRBJ1-4; a weak D match, TRBD1 (5 bases). V lost 5 bases, J lost 4 bases, and 14 bases lay in between. CDR1 is SGHTA, CDR2 FQGNSA, per germline. The length of the CDR3 is 15 residues. CDR3 in amino acids: CASSPPGLNNEKLFF. As DNA, the CDR3 is TGTGCCAGCAGCCCCCCGGGACTGAATAATGAAAAACTGTTTTTT.

The rearrangement links TRBV6-1 to TRBJ2-1, with unresolved D. CDR1 is MNHNS and CDR2 is SASEGT in the germline V gene. This CDR3 is built from 12 residues. The V gene lost 5 bases and the J gene lost 8 bases, with 10 bases spanning the gap. CDR3 region: CASSYPPDEQFF. The CDR3 coding sequence is TGTGCCAGCAGTTACCCCCCAGATGAGCAGTTCTTC.

CDR3 protein: CASSWKRGSYEQYF. CDR3 nucleotides: TGTGCCAGCAGTTGGAAGCGGGGGAGCTACGAGCAGTACTTC. This sequence joins TRBV27 and TRBJ2-7; 8 nucleotides align to TRBD2. Germline V lookup: CDR1 MNHEY, CDR2 SMNVEV (reference sequence). This CDR3 is 14 amino acids long. The ends lost 4 bases at V and 3 bases at J; junction bases unmatched: 5.

In this sample, this clonotype turned up a few times. This sequence joins TRBV6-6 and TRBJ2-3; 10 nucleotides agree with TRBD1. Germline V lookup: CDR1 MNHNY, CDR2 SVGAGI (reference sequence). V shed 6 bases, J shed 3 bases, and the junction held 9 bases outside the gene matches. The CDR3 contains 16 residues. This CDR3 reads CASRTRTGGVTDTQYF. The CDR3 DNA follows: TGTGCCAGCAGGACGAGGACAGGGGGTGTGACAGATACGCAGTATTTT.

This clonotype was detected a few times. In nucleotides, the CDR3 is TGTGCCATCAGCTCACTAGCGGGGGGGCTCACCGGGGAGCTGTTTTTT. Amino acids: CAISSLAGGLTGELFF. The chain recombines TRBV10-3 with TRBJ2-2; 13 positions agree with TRBD2. The V segment lost 6 bases and the J segment 4 bases; nucleotides outside the gene matches: 5. CDR3 length: 16 residues. Germline V gene lookup returns CDR1 ENHRY and CDR2 SYGVKD.

V usage is TRBV5-1 and J usage is TRBJ1-5; 8 positions match TRBD1. V lost 0 bases and J lost 5; bases outside the gene matches: 1. The germline gives CDR1 SGHRS, CDR2 YFSETQ. This CDR3 region has 14 residues. The CDR3 coding sequence is TGCGCCAGCAGCTTGGCGACAGGGGATCAGCCCCAGCATTTT. Its translation is CASSLATGDQPQHF.

A single count supports this clonotype. The chain carries TRBV6-5 and TRBJ2-1; TRBD2 might be the D (7 bases). The CDR3 has 14 residues. V was clipped by 2 bases and J by 9 bases, with 14 bases between them. Germline CDR1 reads MNHEY; CDR2 reads SVGAGI. The CDR3 here is CASSYNREGSEQFF. In DNA form, the CDR3 reads TGTGCCAGCAGTTACAACAGGGAGGGCAGTGAGCAGTTCTTC.

This clonotype has just one count. The chain recombines TRBV12-3 or TRBV12-4 with TRBJ2-2; no clear D. The CDR3 spans 15 residues. Trimming shortened V by 2 bases and J by 1 base, and 8 bases separated the two germline ends. Here the CDR3 reads CASSLPSLNTGELFF. DNA for the CDR3: TGTGCCAGCAGTTTACCAAGTCTGAACACCGGGGAGCTGTTTTTT.

The sample holds a few counts of this clonotype. The chain links TRBV12-3 or TRBV12-4 to TRBJ1-4; the D gene is possibly TRBD1 (5 bases). Trimming left V 10 bases short and J 4 bases short, with 10 bases between. This CDR3 is built from 12 residues. The CDR3 DNA reads as TGTGCCATCCGGGACGATAATGAAAAACTGTTTTTT. It translates to CAIRDDNEKLFF.

This clonotype appeared a few times. The chain links TRBV7-2 to TRBJ2-4, with D perhaps matching TRBD2 (6 bases). CDR3 length equals 15 residues. V was pared by 5 bases and J by 4 bases, with 15 bases between. Germline CDR1 SGHTA, CDR2 FQGNSA. CDR3 coding DNA: TGTGCCAGCAGCCACAGGCGGGGCGGGAAAAACATTCAGTACTTC. This codes for CASSHRRGGKNIQYF.